This TCR beta chain derives from a study of cytotoxic CD8 clonotypes in ibrutinib-treated CLL. Study-level background: Within the patient group, around twelve were relapsed/refractory and approximately 14 treatment-naive, and 17 to 18 were IGHV unmutated. Response samples were drawn at a median of around 11 months of treatment, range 6 to 36. Study-wide findings and caveats: The public clonotypes identified were infrequent and showed contraction or stability on treatment.

As regards this clone: The antigen is unknown.

Germline CDR1 is SGHDT and CDR2 is YYEEEE. Trimming removed 0 bases from V and 6 bases from J, with 7 bases in between. CDR3 length: 13 amino acids. T cells were sequenced at a targeted depth of 1 in 200,000 to 1 in 1 million. The assay was immunoSEQ multiplex PCR, and TCRdb's table has in-frame clones only and misses some. Here the sample spans 40,000 to 50,000 clones, more than 55% being singletons. The source is a human donor with chronic lymphocytic leukemia. J is TRBJ2-1 and V is TRBV5-6; D is ambiguous. Specimen: PBMCs, collected after 24 months of ibrutinib treatment. This chain's CDR3 is CASSLVLVNEQFF. CDR3 nucleotides: TGTGCCAGCAGCTTGGTTCTCGTCAATGAGCAGTTCTTC.